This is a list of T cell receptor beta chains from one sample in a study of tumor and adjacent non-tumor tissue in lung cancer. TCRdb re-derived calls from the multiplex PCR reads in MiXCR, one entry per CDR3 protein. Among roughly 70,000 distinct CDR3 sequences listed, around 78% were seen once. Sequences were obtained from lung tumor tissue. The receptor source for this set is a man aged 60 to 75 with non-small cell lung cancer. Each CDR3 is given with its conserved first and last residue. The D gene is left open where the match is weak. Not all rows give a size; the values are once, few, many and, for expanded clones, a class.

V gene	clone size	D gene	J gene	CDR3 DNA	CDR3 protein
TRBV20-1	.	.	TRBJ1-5	TGCTGTTCGGAAATTCCCCTCCGCAGCAATCAGCCCCAGCATTTT	CCSEIPLRSNQPQHF
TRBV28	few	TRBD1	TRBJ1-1	TGTGCCAGCAGTGTTTTATACCGGAGACAGGGGGCGCAATACGGTGAAGCTTTCTTT	CASSVLYRRQGAQYGEAFF
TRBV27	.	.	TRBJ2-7	TGTGCCAGCGCCGGTGGGGGCTACGAGCAGTACTTC	CASAGGGYEQYF
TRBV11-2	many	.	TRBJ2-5	TGTGCCAGCAGCTGGGGGGATAGGTCGTACCAAGAGACCCAGTACTTC	CASSWGDRSYQETQYF
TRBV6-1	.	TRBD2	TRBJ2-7	TGTACCAGTAGTGGGACTAGGGTTAACGAGCAGTACTTC	CTSSGTRVNEQYF
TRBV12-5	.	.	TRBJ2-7	TGTGCCAGTGGTTTGGTACCTGAGACAGGACAATTATTCGACTCCTACGAGCAGTACTTC	CASGLVPETGQLFDSYEQYF
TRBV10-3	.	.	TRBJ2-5	TGTGCCACAACGACCCTACAAGAGACCCAGTACTTC	CATTTLQETQYF
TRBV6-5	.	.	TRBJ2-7	TGTTCCAGCAGTTACGGACGGAACTCCCACGAGCAGTACTTC	CSSSYGRNSHEQYF
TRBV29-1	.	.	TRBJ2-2	TGCAGCGTTTTGAGCCTCTCAGCCACCGGGGAGCAGTTTTTT	CSVLSLSATGEQFF
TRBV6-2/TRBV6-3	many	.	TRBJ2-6	TGTGCCAGCAGTTACAGCCTTCTACAGGCTGGGGCCAACGTCCTGACTTTC	CASSYSLLQAGANVLTF
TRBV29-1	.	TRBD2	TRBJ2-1	TGCAGCGTTGGATTAGCGGGAGAACTGGCTGACAAGTTCTTC	CSVGLAGELADKFF
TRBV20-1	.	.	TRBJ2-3	TGCAGTGATACCGCTAACACAGACACGCAGTATTTT	CSDTANTDTQYF
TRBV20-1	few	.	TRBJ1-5	TGCACTGCTGAGGGCGCCGGAACACTGAGCTGGTATAGCAATCAGCCCCAGCATTTT	CTAEGAGTLSWYSNQPQHF
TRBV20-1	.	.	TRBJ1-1	TGCAGTGCTAGGAAGAAAACTGAAGATTTCTTT	CSARKKTEDFF
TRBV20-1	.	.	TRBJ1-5	TGTAGTGCAAAATTTGAGCAGCCCCATCATTTT	CSAKFEQPHHF
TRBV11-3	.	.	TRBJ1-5	TGTGCCAGCAGCTTAGTTCACATGGGGACCAATCAGCCCCAACATTTT	CASSLVHMGTNQPQHF
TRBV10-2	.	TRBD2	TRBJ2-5	TGTGCCAGCAGGCTAGCGGGAGCGGATGAGACCCAGTACTTC	CASRLAGADETQYF
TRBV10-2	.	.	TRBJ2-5	TGCGCCAGCAGCGTGATGGGCCAAGAGGCCCGGTACTTC	CASSVMGQEARYF
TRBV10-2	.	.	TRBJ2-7	TGCGCCAGCAGTGCTGGCAGGGGCAACGAGCAGTACTTC	CASSAGRGNEQYF
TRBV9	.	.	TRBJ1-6	TGTGCCAGCAGCGTAGAAGGTGGGGGACGCTCACCCCTCCACTTT	CASSVEGGGRSPLHF
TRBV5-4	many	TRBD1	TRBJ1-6	TGTGCCAGCACCTCAGGGACAGGGGTATCACCCCTCCACTTT	CASTSGTGVSPLHF
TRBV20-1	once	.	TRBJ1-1	TGCAGTGTTAGAGCCAGGGCGGCTGAAGCTTTCTTT	CSVRARAAEAFF
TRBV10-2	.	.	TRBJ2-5	TGCGCCAGCAAATTCAGACAGGCGACTGCGACCCAGTACTTC	CASKFRQATATQYF
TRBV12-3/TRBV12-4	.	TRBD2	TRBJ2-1	TGTGCCAACAGTTTCCCTCAGCGGGACCACAATGAGTCGTTCTTC	CANSFPQRDHNESFF
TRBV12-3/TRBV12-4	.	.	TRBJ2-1	TGTGCCAGCAGTCCGGGACAAAAGGGACGGTTCTTT	CASSPGQKGRFF
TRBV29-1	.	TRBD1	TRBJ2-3	TGCAGCTTCGGACAGGGCGGTGATATGCAGTATTTT	CSFGQGGDMQYF
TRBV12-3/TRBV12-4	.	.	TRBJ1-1	TGTGCCAGCAACCTATCCAGGAGTACTGAAGTGTCCTTT	CASNLSRSTEVSF
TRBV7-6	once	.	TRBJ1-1	TGTGCCAGCAGCTTAGCGGGGAGGGAGGCTGAAGCTTTCTTT	CASSLAGREAEAFF
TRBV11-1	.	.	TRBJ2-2	TGTGCCAGCAGCTATACTCATGGCGCCGGGGAGCTGTTTTTT	CASSYTHGAGELFF
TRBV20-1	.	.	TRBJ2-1	TGCGGTGCTAGAGGACAACTAGCTCTTCATAGGAATGAACAGTTCTTC	CGARGQLALHRNEQFF
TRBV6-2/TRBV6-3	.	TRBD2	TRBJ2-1	TGTGCCAGTAGGGAGCGGGGGCAAGGCAATGAGCAGTTCTTC	CASRERGQGNEQFF
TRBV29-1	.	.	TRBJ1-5	TGCAGCGTTGGGGCAGGGCTATATCAGCCCCAGGATTTT	CSVGAGLYQPQDF
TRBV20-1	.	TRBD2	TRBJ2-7	TGCAGTGCTCTCGGGGGGATAGCGAACCCCTACGAGCAGTACTTC	CSALGGIANPYEQYF
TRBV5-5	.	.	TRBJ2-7	TGTGCTAGCAACTCGACCCCGGGGAAGAGTGAGCAGTATTTC	CASNSTPGKSEQYF